The sequence of this T cell receptor (beta chain) was determined in a study of shared clonotypes between healthy human individuals. The germline V gene has CDR1 WNHNN and CDR2 SYGVQD (reference sequence). This CDR3 comprises 13 residues. Trimming cost V 5 bases and J 6 bases, with 11 bases left between them. Repertoires were generated with immunoSEQ multiplex PCR, while TCRdb's copy carries only in-frame clones and drops some. The table lists roughly 500,000 clones, over 75% of them singletons. Sequencing used PBMCs. This TCR came from a woman in her forties in good health. Some clones in this sample may be carry-over from other donors' samples. V and J are TRBV10-1 and TRBJ2-1, with D perhaps matching TRBD1 (6 bases). The CDR3, as DNA: TGCGCCAGCAGTTCGACAGGAGCCAATGAGCAGTTCTTC. Its translation: CASSSTGANEQFF.